The 2 T cell receptor beta chains below come from one sample, sequenced in a study of T-cell reconstitution after alpha-beta-depleted transplantation in children. It was with unique molecular identifiers that the TCRbeta library was prepared. TCRdb re-derived calls from the PCR reads in MiXCR, one entry per CDR3 protein. Among more than 400,000 distinct CDR3 sequences listed, over 10% were seen once. The sequencing here drew on PBMCs, mostly from graft donor cells, taken 180 days after TCRalphabeta/CD19-depleted stem cell transplant. Receptors originate from a female patient aged 2-9 years who had a stem cell transplant for aplastic anemia, so the T cells may come from the graft donor.

This clonotype has a handful of counts. The chain has TRBV21-1 and TRBJ2-4; the D segment call TRBD2 is taken from the table without a DNA check. TRBV21-1 is deemed a pseudogene. This CDR3 has 17 amino acids. Written as DNA, the CDR3 is TGTGCCAGCAGCGACTGGACTGAAGTACTAGCCAAAAACATTCAGTACTTC. Amino acids: CASSDWTEVLAKNIQYF.

The chain couples TRBV7-8 to TRBJ1-5, with D tentatively TRBD1 (6 bases). V lost 6 bases and J lost 6, with 15 bases in between. CDR3 size: 14 residues. The germline V gene has CDR1 SGHVS and CDR2 FQNEAQ. The CDR3 nucleotides are TGTGCCAGCAGTCAGTGGGGGGCGATTCAGCCCCAGCATTTT. This sequence encodes CASSQWGAIQPQHF.